This T cell receptor beta chain was recorded in a study of cytomegalovirus exposure and HLA in healthy donors. Assay used: immunoSEQ multiplex PCR; TCRdb lists only in-frame clones, some missing. The sample shows tens of thousands of clones, roughly 94% of them seen only once. Material: PBMCs. The clonotype comes from a man between 18 and 29 years old in good health and CMV-seropositive.

CDR3 region: CASSAGTGGTGELFF. The DNA for the CDR3 is TGTGCCAGCTCAGCCGGGACAGGGGGCACCGGGGAGCTGTTTTTT. The rearrangement uses TRBV18 and TRBJ2-2, with 11 positions matching TRBD1. Germline V CDR1 and CDR2: KGHSH, LQKENI. V lost 5 bases to trimming and J lost 4 bases; unmatched junction nucleotides: 3. The length of the CDR3 is 15 residues.